Reported below is one T cell receptor beta chain. The data stem from a study of T cell responses to AZD1222 COVID-19 vaccine. This table comes from immunoSEQ multiplex PCR, and its TCRdb copy is limited to in-frame clones, with some not included. The data hold 150,000 to 170,000 clones, with roughly 90% observed a single time. The TCR originated in an adult in good health. Sequencing was performed on peripheral blood, taken on day 0 of AZD1222 vaccination.

This CDR3 is CASSYGTQETQYF. CDR3 DNA sequence: TGTGCCAGCAGTTACGGGACCCAAGAGACCCAGTACTTC. The chain links TRBV6-5 to TRBJ2-5; D possibly uses TRBD1 or TRBD2 (5 bases each). Germline CDR1 and CDR2: MNHEY and SVGAGI. V lost 2 bases and J 1 base, leaving 5 bases between the germline ends. The CDR3 consists of 13 residues.